Given below is one TCR beta chain in context. The sample originates from a study of T-cell memory formation after mild COVID-19. TCRdb reprocessed the 5' RACE reads via MiXCR and lists one record per CDR3 protein. This table holds hundreds of thousands of distinct CDR3 sequences, approximately 21% found once. The germline CDR1 and CDR2 sequences are SGDLS and YYNGEE. The length of the CDR3 is 15 residues. Trimming pared 0 bases from V and 1 base from J, leaving 10 bases between. The chain has TRBV9 and TRBJ2-5; perhaps D is TRBD1 or TRBD2 (5 bases each). Sequenced sample: PBMCs or a T cell subset sorted from them (not recorded which). The sequence was obtained from an adult woman who had mild COVID-19 (a few samples of this study predate the infection). Cell type and time point are not known. The CDR3 is CASSVAGPSQETQYF. CDR3 nucleotide sequence: TGTGCCAGCAGCGTAGCGGGACCGAGCCAAGAGACCCAGTACTTC. Variable domain in full (rest from reference TRBV9 and TRBJ2-5): DSGVTQTPKHLITATGQRVTLRCSPRSGDLSVYWYQQSLDQGLQFLIQYYNGEERAKGNILERFSAQQFPDLHSELNLSSLELGDSALYFCASSVAGPSQETQYFGPGTRLLVL.